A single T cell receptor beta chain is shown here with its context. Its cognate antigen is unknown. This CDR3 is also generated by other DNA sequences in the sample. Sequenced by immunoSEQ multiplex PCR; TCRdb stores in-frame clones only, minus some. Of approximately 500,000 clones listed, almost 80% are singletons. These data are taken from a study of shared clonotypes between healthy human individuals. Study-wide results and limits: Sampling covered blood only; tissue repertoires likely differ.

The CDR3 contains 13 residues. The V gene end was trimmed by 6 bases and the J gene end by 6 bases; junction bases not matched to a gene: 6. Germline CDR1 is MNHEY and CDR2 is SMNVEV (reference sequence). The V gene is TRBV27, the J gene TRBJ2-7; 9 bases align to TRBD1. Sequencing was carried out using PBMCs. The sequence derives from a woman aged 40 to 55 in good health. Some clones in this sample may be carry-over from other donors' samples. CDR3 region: CASRRTGEPEQYF. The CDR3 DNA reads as TGTGCCAGCAGGCGGACAGGGGAGCCCGAGCAGTACTTC.